This T cell receptor (beta chain) emerged from a study of T cells in Graves' hyperthyroidism and ophthalmopathy. Study-wide points: Separating ophthalmopathy from stable hyperthyroidism was achieved by a 13 V-J model. Most expanded thyroid clonotypes above 0.001 recurred in blood.

RNA transcripts yielded amplified TCR beta CDR3 regions. The TCR CDR3 first-round RT-PCR relied on the HTBI primer set. TCRdb re-derived calls from the multiplex PCR reads in MiXCR, one entry per CDR3 protein. The data show under 400,000 distinct CDR3 sequences, with around 16% seen just once and roughly a third held by the top ten. Graves' hyperthyroidism without ophthalmopathy progression within 18 months was termed stable. Isolation of PBMCs was performed on about 9.9 ml fresh peripheral blood. As regards this clonotype: The antigen remains unidentified.

This TCR derives from a man younger than 45 with Graves' hyperthyroidism. Material: blood.

The CDR3, as DNA: TGCGCCAGCAGCTTGGAAGGAGGTTCTATAGACGAGCAGTACTTC. This translates into CASSLEGGSIDEQYF. The genes are TRBV5-1 and TRBJ2-7, with D possibly TRBD2 on 5 matching bases. The V end lost 0 bases, the J end lost 5 bases, and 15 bases lay between the germline ends. CDR1 and CDR2 (germline): SGHRS, YFSETQ. This CDR3 has 15 residues.